Given below is one T cell receptor beta chain in context. Germline CDR1 MRHNA, CDR2 SNTAGT. The CDR3 is 15 amino acids. J gave up 0 bases and V 7 bases, and 9 bases lay outside the gene matches. The data were produced by immunoSEQ multiplex PCR, yet TCRdb's version contains in-frame clones alone and is incomplete. The data hold about 160,000 clones, with about nine tenths observed a single time. These data come from a study of cytomegalovirus exposure and HLA in healthy donors. This receptor was identified in a woman in her 30s in good health and CMV-seronegative. This chain connects TRBV6-4 to TRBJ2-7; 7 bases align to TRBD1. Sequenced: PBMCs. CDR3 DNA sequence: TGTGCCAGCAAAGGCGGACAGGCGGACTCCTACGAGCAGTACTTC. Its protein product is CASKGGQADSYEQYF.